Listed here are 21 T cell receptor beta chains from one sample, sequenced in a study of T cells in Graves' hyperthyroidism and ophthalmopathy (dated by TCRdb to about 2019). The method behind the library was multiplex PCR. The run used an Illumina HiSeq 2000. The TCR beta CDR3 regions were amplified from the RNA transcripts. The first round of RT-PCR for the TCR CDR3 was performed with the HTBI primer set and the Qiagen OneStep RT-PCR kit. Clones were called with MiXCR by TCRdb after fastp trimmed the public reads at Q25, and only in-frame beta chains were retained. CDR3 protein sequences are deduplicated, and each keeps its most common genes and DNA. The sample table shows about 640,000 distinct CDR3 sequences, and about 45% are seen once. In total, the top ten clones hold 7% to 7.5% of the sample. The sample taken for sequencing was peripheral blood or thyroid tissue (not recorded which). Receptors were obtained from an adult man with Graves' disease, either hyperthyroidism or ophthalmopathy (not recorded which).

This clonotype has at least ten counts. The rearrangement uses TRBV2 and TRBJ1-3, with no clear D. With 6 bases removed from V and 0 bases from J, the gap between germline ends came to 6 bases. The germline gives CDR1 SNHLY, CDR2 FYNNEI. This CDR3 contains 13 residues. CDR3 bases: TGTGCCAGCAGACGGGACTCTGGAAACACCATATATTTT. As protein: CASRRDSGNTIYF.

The CDR3 reads CASSWRGDRLSYEQYF. DNA for the CDR3: TGTGCCAGCAGCTGGAGAGGGGACCGCCTCTCCTACGAGCAGTACTTC. The chain joins TRBV5-8 to TRBJ2-7; D tentatively fits TRBD1 or TRBD2 (5 bases each). Germline CDR1 reads SGHTS; CDR2 reads YDEGEE. V lost 3 bases and J lost 0, with 16 bases in between. This CDR3 is built from 16 residues. Full variable domain (outside the CDR3, taken from reference TRBV5-8 and TRBJ2-7): EAGVTQSPTHLIKTRGQQATLRCSPISGHTSVYWYQQALGLGLQFLLWYDEGEERNRGNFPPRFSGRQFPNYSSELNVNALELEDSALYLCASSWRGDRLSYEQYFGPGTRLTVT.

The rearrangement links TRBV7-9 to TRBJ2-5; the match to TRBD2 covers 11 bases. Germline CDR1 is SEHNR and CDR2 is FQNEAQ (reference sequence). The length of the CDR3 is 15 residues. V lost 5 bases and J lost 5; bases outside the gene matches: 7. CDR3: CASSLSGRAQETQYF. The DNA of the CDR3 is TGTGCCAGCAGCCTTAGCGGGAGGGCCCAGGAGACCCAGTACTTC. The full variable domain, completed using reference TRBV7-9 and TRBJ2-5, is DTGVSQNPRHKITKRGQNVTFRCDPISEHNRLYWYRQTLGQGPEFLTYFQNEAQLEKSRLLSDRFSAERPKGSFSTLEIQRTEQGDSAMYLCASSLSGRAQETQYFGPGTRLLVL.

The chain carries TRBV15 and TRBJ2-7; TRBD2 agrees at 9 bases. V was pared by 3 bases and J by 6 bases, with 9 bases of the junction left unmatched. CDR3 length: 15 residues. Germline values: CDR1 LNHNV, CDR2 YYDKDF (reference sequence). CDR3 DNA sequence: TGTGCCACCAGCAGCACCGGGACTAGCAATCCCGAGCAGTACTTC. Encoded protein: CATSSTGTSNPEQYF.

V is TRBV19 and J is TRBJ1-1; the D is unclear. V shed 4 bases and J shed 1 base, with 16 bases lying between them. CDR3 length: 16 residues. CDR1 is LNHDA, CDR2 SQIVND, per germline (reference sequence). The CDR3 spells CASSTYAAEGNTEAFF. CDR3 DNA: TGTGCCAGTAGTACGTACGCCGCGGAGGGGAACACTGAAGCTTTCTTT.

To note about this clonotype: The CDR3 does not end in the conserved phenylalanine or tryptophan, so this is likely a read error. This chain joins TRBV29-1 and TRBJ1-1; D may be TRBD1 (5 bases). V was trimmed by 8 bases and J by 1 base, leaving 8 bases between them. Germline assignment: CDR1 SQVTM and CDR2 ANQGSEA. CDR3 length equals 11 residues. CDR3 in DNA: TGCAGCTTTCAGGGGAACACTGAAGCTTTCCTT. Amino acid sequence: CSFQGNTEAFL.

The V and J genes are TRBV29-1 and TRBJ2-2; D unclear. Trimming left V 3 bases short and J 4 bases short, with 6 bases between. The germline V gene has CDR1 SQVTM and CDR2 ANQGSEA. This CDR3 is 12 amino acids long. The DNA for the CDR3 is TGCAGCGTTGAGTTGGCCACCGGGGAGCTGTTTTTT. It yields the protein CSVELATGELFF.

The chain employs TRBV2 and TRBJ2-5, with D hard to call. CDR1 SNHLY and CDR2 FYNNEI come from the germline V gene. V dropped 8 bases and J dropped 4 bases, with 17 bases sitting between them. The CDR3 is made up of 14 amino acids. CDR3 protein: CASEDLDGGETQYF. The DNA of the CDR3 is TGTGCCAGCGAGGACCTCGATGGCGGAGAGACCCAGTACTTC.

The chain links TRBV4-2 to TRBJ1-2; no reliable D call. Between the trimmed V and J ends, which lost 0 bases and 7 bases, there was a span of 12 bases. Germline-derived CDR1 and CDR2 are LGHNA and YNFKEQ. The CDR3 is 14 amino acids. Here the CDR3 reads CASSQDELQAGYTF. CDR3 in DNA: TGTGCCAGCAGCCAAGACGAACTCCAGGCTGGCTACACCTTC.

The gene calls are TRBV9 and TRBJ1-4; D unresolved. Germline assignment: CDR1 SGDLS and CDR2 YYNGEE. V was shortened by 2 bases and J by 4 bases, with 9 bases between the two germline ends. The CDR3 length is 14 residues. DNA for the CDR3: TGTGCCAGCAGCGTGGGCGTCGATAATGAAAAACTGTTTTTT. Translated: CASSVGVDNEKLFF. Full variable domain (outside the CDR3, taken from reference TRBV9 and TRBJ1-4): DSGVTQTPKHLITATGQRVTLRCSPRSGDLSVYWYQQSLDQGLQFLIQYYNGEERAKGNILERFSAQQFPDLHSELNLSSLELGDSALYFCASSVGVDNEKLFFGSGTQLSVL.

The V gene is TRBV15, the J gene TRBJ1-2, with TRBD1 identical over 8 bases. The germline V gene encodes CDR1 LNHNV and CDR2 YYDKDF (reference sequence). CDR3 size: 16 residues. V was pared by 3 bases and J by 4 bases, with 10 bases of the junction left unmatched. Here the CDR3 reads CATSSQPGQGFYGYTF. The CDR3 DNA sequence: TGTGCCACCAGCAGCCAGCCCGGACAGGGATTCTATGGCTACACCTTC.

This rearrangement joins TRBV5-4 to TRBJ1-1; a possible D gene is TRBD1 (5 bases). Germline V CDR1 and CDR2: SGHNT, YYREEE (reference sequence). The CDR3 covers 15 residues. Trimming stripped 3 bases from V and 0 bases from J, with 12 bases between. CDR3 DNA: TGTGCCAGCAGCTCGTCGACAGCCATGAACACTGAAGCTTTCTTT. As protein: CASSSSTAMNTEAFF.

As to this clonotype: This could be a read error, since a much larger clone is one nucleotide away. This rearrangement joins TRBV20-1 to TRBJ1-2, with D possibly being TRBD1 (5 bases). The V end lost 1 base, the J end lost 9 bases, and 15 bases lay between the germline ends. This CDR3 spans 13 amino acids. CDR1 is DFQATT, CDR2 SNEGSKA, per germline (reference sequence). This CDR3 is CSARVAGTNSYTF. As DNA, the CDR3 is TGCAGTGCTAGAGTGGCAGGGACCAATAGCTACACCTTC.

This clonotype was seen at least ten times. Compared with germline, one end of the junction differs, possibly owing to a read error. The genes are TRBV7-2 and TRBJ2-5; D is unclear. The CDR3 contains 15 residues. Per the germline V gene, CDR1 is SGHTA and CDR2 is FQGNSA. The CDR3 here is CASTLGPRGQETQYF. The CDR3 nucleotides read TGTGCCAGCACCTTAGGCCCTCGCGGACAAGAGACCCAGTACTTC.

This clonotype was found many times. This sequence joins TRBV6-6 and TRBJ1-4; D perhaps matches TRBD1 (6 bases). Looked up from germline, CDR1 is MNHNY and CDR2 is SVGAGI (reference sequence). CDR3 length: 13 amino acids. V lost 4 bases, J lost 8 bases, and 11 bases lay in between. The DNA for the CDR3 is TGTGCCAGCAGTTTCGGGACATGGGAAAAACTGTTTTTT. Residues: CASSFGTWEKLFF.

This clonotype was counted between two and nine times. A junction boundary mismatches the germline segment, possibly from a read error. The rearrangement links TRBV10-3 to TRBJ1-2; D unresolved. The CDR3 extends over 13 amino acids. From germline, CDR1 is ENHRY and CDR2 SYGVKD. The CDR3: CASSEGWFYGYTF. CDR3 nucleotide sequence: TGTGCCAGCAGTGAAGGGTGGTTCTATGGCTACACCTTC.

CDR3 DNA: TGTGCCGGTAAACAGGGACAGAACTATGGCTACACCTTC. Translating gives CAGKQGQNYGYTF. This chain links TRBV7-9 with TRBJ1-2; 7 nucleotides line up with TRBD1. Trimming at V came to 11 bases and at J to 2 bases, leaving 8 bases not matched to a gene. The CDR3 has 13 amino acids. Germline V CDR1 and CDR2: SEHNR, FQNEAQ (reference sequence).

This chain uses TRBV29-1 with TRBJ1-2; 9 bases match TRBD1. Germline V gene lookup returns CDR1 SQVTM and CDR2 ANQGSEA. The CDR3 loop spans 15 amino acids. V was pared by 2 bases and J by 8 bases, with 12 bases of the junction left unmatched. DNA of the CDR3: TGCAGCGTTGAAACCCCGGGACAGGGTGAAGACGGCTACACCTTC. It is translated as CSVETPGQGEDGYTF.

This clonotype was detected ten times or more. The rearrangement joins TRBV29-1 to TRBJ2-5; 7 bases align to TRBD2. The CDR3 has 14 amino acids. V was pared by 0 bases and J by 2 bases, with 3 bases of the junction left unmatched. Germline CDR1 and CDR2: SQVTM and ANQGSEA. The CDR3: CSVEDFGGQETQYF. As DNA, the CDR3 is TGCAGCGTTGAAGACTTCGGGGGGCAAGAGACCCAGTACTTC.

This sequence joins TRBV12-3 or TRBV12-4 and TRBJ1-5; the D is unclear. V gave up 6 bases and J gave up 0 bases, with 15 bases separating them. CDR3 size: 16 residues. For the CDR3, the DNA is TGTGCCAGCAGCCAAGTATTCGGCAATAGCAATCAGCCCCAGCATTTT. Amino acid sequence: CASSQVFGNSNQPQHF.

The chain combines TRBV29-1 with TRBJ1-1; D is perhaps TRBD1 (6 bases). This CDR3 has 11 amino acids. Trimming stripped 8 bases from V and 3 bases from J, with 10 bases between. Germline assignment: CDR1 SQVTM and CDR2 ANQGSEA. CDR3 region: CSSGQYTEAFF. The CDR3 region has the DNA TGCAGCTCCGGACAGTACACTGAAGCTTTCTTT.